One sample yielded the 20 T cell receptor beta chains listed below, sequenced in a study of cytomegalovirus exposure and HLA in healthy donors. Sequencing was performed with immunoSEQ multiplex PCR; in TCRdb, only in-frame clones are kept and a portion is missing. Among some 120,000 clones, around nine tenths were seen once, and the ten largest hold 1.4% to 1.5%. The sample was PBMCs. The receptors derive from a man younger than 40 in good health and CMV-seronegative.

This chain joins TRBV6-4 and TRBJ1-5; no reliable D call. Deletions cut 4 bases from V and 6 bases from J, with 10 bases between. CDR3 length equals 13 residues. Germline V lookup: CDR1 MRHNA, CDR2 SNTAGT. CDR3 sequence reads: CASSGEDGQPQHF. The CDR3 nucleotides read TGTGCCAGCAGTGGGGAGGATGGTCAGCCCCAGCATTTT.

J is TRBJ1-6 and V is TRBV27; the D is unclear. Trimming stripped 3 bases from V and 6 bases from J, with 12 bases between. Germline V gene sequence: CDR1 MNHEY, CDR2 SMNVEV (reference sequence). This CDR3 region has 15 residues. The CDR3 region has the DNA TGTGCCAGCAGTTTTTCCGGGTTGGGTAATTCACCCCTCCACTTT. Translation: CASSFSGLGNSPLHF.

The chain has TRBV4-3 and TRBJ1-2; D is perhaps TRBD1 (6 bases). The length of the CDR3 is 15 residues. Trimming pared 0 bases from V and 3 bases from J, leaving 11 bases between. Germline assignment: CDR1 LGHNA and CDR2 YSLEER. The CDR3 coding sequence is TGCGCCAGCAGCCAAGATCCCCGACAGGACTATGGCTACACCTTC. Translating it yields CASSQDPRQDYGYTF.

This chain links TRBV2 with TRBJ2-1; a possible D gene is TRBD1 (6 bases). This CDR3 region has 15 residues. The germline V gene encodes CDR1 SNHLY and CDR2 FYNNEI. Trimming pared 4 bases from V and 3 bases from J, leaving 13 bases between. The CDR3 region has the DNA TGTGCCAGCAGTGCACCCGGGACAATCTACAATGAGCAGTTCTTC. It encodes CASSAPGTIYNEQFF.

The CDR3 nucleotides are TGTGCCATCAGTGTCGGGGAATCCTACGAGCAGTACTTC. This translates into CAISVGESYEQYF. The V and J genes are TRBV10-3 and TRBJ2-7; possibly TRBD2 for D (5 bases). Between the trimmed V and J ends, which lost 4 bases and 1 base, there was a span of 8 bases. CDR3 length: 13 residues. Looked up from germline, CDR1 is ENHRY and CDR2 is SYGVKD.

The chain joins TRBV7-2 to TRBJ2-1; D call uncertain. This CDR3 is built from 13 residues. Trimming left V 0 bases short and J 5 bases short, with 5 bases between. CDR1 and CDR2 (germline): SGHTA, FQGNSA. The CDR3 nucleotides are TGTGCCAGCAGCTTAGCCCGGGACAATGAGCAGTTCTTC. Its protein product is CASSLARDNEQFF.

CDR3 DNA: TGTGCCAGCAGTGAAGGGACAGGGTATACCCCTTATCAGCCCCAGCATTTT. Protein product: CASSEGTGYTPYQPQHF. The rearrangement uses TRBV2 and TRBJ1-5; TRBD1 matches 8 bases. CDR1 is SNHLY, CDR2 FYNNEI, per germline. V shed 1 base, J shed 5 bases, and the junction held 10 bases outside the gene matches. This CDR3 is 17 amino acids long.

The chain carries TRBV4-2 and TRBJ2-1, with 10 bases lining up with TRBD1. Germline-derived CDR1 and CDR2 are LGHNA and YNFKEQ. The CDR3 sequence is 16 residues long. V trimming: 1 base; J trimming: 3 bases; junction bases outside the gene matches: 3. DNA for the CDR3: TGTGCCAGCAGCCAAGGGGACAGGGGTGACTACAATGAGCAGTTCTTC. Its translation: CASSQGDRGDYNEQFF.

V and J are TRBV30 and TRBJ2-1, with 9 bases matching TRBD2. The CDR3 loop spans 16 amino acids. The germline V gene has CDR1 GTSNPN and CDR2 SVGIG (reference sequence). V lost 3 bases and J lost 7; bases outside the gene matches: 13. CDR3 sequence (DNA): TGTGCCTGGAGCCCCCGAGGTAGCGGGAGTGGTAATGAGCAGTTCTTC. This codes for CAWSPRGSGSGNEQFF.

There are a few counts of this clone. The V call is TRBV6-5, the J call TRBJ2-7, with 12 positions matching TRBD2. CDR1 and CDR2 (germline): MNHEY, SVGAGI. This CDR3 contains 14 residues. The V gene end was trimmed by 7 bases and the J gene end by 4 bases; junction bases not matched to a gene: 5. DNA for the CDR3: TGTGCCAGCATTGGACTAGCGGGACGGTACGAGCAGTACTTC. Protein product: CASIGLAGRYEQYF.

The chain joins TRBV18 to TRBJ1-2; D is unclear. This CDR3 region has 13 residues. V was shortened by 3 bases and J by 5 bases, with 10 bases between the two germline ends. CDR1 and CDR2 from the germline V gene are KGHSH and LQKENI. CDR3 protein: CASSPATEYGYTF. Written as DNA, the CDR3 is TGTGCCAGCTCACCTGCGACGGAGTATGGCTACACCTTC.

The chain is built from TRBV5-1 and TRBJ1-3; D is unclear. The CDR3 runs 14 residues. The V and J ends lost 0 bases and 0 bases respectively, with 4 bases between them. Germline V gene lookup returns CDR1 SGHRS and CDR2 YFSETQ. CDR3 sequence: CASSLGSSGNTIYF. The CDR3 nucleotides read TGCGCCAGCAGCTTGGGCAGCTCTGGAAACACCATATATTTT.

This sequence joins TRBV2 and TRBJ1-2; 7 bases are a match to TRBD1. CDR3 length equals 14 residues. Trimming took 3 bases from V and 4 from J; bases not matched to a gene: 5. Germline V gene lookup returns CDR1 SNHLY and CDR2 FYNNEI. The CDR3 protein is CASSEETGRYGYTF. CDR3 DNA: TGTGCCAGCAGTGAGGAGACAGGGCGCTATGGCTACACCTTC.

The J gene is TRBJ2-6, the V gene TRBV29-1; TRBD1 matches 9 bases. CDR1 is SQVTM, CDR2 ANQGSEA, per germline. V dropped 6 bases and J dropped 2; count of bases not matched to a gene: 2. The CDR3 is made up of 14 amino acids. CDR3 nucleotides: TGCAGCGTATGGACAGGGGCTGGGGCCAACGTCCTGACTTTC. Its translation is CSVWTGAGANVLTF.

The chain joins TRBV6-4 to TRBJ2-1; D may be TRBD1 (6 bases). V lost 3 bases and J 0 bases, leaving 9 bases between the germline ends. This CDR3 has 15 residues. Germline values: CDR1 MRHNA, CDR2 SNTAGT. CDR3 region: CASSEGAGSYNEQFF. CDR3 DNA sequence: TGTGCCAGCAGTGAGGGGGCGGGCTCCTACAATGAGCAGTTCTTC.

The V call is TRBV6-6, the J call TRBJ2-5; 8 bases fit TRBD2. The CDR3 is 11 amino acids. Trimming at V came to 4 bases and at J to 12 bases, leaving 4 bases not matched to a gene. Germline values: CDR1 MNHNY, CDR2 SVGAGI (reference sequence). For the CDR3, the DNA is TGTGCCAGCAGTTCGACTAGCGAAAAGTACTTC. Its protein product is CASSSTSEKYF.

The chain uses TRBV5-8 and TRBJ1-6, with 7 bases identical to TRBD1. CDR3 length equals 17 residues. The J segment lost 0 bases and the V segment lost 3 bases, leaving 6 bases of the junction unmatched. Germline V gene data show CDR1 as SGHTS and CDR2 as YDEGEE. CDR3 region: CASSSGTALSYNSPLHF. CDR3 DNA sequence: TGTGCCAGCAGCTCGGGGACAGCCCTCTCCTATAATTCACCCCTCCACTTT.

V gene TRBV5-4 combines with J gene TRBJ2-3; 9 positions agree with TRBD2. V gave up 2 bases and J gave up 0 bases; unmatched junction bases: 4. Germline assignment: CDR1 SGHNT and CDR2 YYREEE (reference sequence). This CDR3 has 16 amino acids. CDR3 residues: CASSLMTSGSTDTQYF. The CDR3 DNA reads as TGTGCCAGCAGCTTAATGACTAGCGGTAGCACAGATACGCAGTATTTT.

The V gene is TRBV13, the J gene TRBJ1-4, with D hard to call. Between the trimmed V and J ends, which lost 4 bases and 6 bases, there was a span of 12 bases. This CDR3 is 14 amino acids long. Germline values: CDR1 PRHDT, CDR2 FYEKMQ (reference sequence). The CDR3 sequence is CASSSGSGHEKLFF. DNA for the CDR3: TGTGCCAGCAGCTCGGGAAGTGGACATGAAAAACTGTTTTTT.

This sequence joins TRBV11-3 and TRBJ1-1, with D possibly matching TRBD1 (6 bases). Trimming cost V 5 bases and J 5 bases, with 15 bases left between them. The germline V gene encodes CDR1 SGHNT and CDR2 YENEEA. CDR3 length: 14 residues. In nucleotides, the CDR3 is TGTGCCAGCAGCCCCGCACAGGGAGAGACTGAAGCTTTCTTT. Protein product: CASSPAQGETEAFF.